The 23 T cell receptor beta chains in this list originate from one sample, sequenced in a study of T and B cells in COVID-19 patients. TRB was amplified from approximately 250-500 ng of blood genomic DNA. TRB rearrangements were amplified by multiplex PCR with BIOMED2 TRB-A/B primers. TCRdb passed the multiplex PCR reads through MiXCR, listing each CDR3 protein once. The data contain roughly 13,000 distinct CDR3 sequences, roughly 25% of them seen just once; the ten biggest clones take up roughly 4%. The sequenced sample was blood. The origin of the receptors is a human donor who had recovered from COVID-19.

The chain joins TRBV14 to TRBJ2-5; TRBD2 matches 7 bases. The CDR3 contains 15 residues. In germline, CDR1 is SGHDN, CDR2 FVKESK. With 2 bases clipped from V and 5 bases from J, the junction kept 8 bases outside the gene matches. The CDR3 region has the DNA TGTGCCAGCAGCCAATTAAGCGGGGATACCGAGACCCAGTACTTC. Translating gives CASSQLSGDTETQYF.

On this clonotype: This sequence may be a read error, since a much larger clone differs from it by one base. CDR3 protein: CASSLTGVRALNEQFF. In nucleotides, the CDR3 is TGTGCCAGCAGCTTAACTGGCGTGAGGGCCCTCAATGAGCAGTTCTTC. The chain carries TRBV7-2 and TRBJ2-1, with D maybe TRBD2 (5 bases). The germline V and J ends were trimmed by 2 bases and 6 bases, with 17 bases remaining between them. The CDR3 extends over 16 amino acids. CDR1 SGHTA and CDR2 FQGNSA come from the germline V gene.

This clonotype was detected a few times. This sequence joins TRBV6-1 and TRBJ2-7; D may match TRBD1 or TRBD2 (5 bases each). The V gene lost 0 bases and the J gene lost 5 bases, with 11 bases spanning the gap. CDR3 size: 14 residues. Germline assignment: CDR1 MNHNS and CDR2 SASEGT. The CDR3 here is CASSEAQEGHEQYF. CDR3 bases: TGTGCCAGCAGTGAAGCGCAAGAGGGGCACGAGCAGTACTTC.

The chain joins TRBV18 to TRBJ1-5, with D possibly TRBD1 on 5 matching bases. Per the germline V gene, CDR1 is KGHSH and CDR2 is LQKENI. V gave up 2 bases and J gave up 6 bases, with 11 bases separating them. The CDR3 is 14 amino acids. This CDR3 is CASSPGGWSQPQHF. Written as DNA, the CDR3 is TGTGCCAGCTCACCAGGGGGATGGAGTCAGCCCCAGCATTTT.

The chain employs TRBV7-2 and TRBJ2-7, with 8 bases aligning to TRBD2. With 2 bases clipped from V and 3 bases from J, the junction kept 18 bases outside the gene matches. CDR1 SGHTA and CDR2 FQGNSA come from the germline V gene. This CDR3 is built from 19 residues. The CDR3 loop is CASSLWGVRRGEGSYEQYF. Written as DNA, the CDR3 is TGTGCCAGCAGCTTATGGGGGGTGCGGCGGGGGGAGGGAAGCTACGAGCAGTACTTC.

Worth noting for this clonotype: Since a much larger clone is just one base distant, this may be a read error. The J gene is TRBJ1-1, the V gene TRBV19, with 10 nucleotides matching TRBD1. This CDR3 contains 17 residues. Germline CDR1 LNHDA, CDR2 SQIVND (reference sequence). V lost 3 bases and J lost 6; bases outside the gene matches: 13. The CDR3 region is CASSMGGQGRLEAEAFF. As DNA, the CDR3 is TGTGCCAGTAGTATGGGGGGACAGGGGAGGTTGGAAGCTGAAGCTTTCTTT.

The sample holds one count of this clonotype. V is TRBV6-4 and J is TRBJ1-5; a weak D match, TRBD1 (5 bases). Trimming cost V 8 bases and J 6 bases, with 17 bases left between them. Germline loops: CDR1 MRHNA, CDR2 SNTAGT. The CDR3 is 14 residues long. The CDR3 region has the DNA TGTGCCAGCGGCGCCCAGGGTTCCCTTCAGCCCCAGCATTTT. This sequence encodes CASGAQGSLQPQHF.

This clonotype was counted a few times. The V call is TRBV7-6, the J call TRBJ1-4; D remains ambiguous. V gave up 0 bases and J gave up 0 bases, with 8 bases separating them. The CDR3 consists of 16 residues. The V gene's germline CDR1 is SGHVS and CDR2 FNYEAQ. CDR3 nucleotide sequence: TGTGCCAGCAGCTTAGCGGCTCTAACAACTAATGAAAAACTGTTTTTT. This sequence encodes CASSLAALTTNEKLFF.

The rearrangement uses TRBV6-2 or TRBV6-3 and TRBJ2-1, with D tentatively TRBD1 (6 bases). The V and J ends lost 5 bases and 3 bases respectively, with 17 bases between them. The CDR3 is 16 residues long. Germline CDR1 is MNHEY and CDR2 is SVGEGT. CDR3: CASSTLDRRIYNEQFF. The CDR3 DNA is TGTGCCAGCAGTACCCTAGACAGGCGGATCTACAATGAGCAGTTCTTC.

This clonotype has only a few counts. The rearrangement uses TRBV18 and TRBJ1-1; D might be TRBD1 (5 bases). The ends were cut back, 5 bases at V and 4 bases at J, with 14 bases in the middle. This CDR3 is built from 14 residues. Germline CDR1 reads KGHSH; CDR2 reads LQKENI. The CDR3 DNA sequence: TGTGCCAGCTCATCAGGGATTAAGGGCACTGAAGCTTTCTTT. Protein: CASSSGIKGTEAFF.

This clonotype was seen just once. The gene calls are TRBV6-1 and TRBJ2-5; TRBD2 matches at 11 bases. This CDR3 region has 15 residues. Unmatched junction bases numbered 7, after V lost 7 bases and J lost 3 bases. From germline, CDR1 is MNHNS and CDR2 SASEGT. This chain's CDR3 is CASIQTSGEKETQYF. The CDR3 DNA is TGTGCCAGCATCCAGACTAGCGGGGAGAAAGAGACCCAGTACTTC.

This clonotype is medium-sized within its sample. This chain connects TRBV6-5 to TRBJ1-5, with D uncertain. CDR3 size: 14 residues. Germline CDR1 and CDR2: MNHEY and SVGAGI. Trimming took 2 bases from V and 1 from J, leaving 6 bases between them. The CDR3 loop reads CASSYGQSNQPQHF. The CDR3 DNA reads TGTGCCAGCAGTTACGGGCAGAGCAATCAGCCCCAGCATTTT.

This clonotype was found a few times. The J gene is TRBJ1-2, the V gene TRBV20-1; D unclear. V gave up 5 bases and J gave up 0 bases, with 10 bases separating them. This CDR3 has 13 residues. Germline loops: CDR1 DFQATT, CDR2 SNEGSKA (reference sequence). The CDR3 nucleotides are TGCAGTGCTCCTCGGCAGTCTAACTATGGCTACACCTTC. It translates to CSAPRQSNYGYTF.

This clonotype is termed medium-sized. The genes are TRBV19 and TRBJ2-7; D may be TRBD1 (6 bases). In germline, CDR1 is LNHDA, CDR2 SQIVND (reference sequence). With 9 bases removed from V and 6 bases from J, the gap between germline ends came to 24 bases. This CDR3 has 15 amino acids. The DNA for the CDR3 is TGTGCCAGCGCCGTGTTCATGGGGGCGAGATCCGAGCAGTACTTC. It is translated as CASAVFMGARSEQYF.

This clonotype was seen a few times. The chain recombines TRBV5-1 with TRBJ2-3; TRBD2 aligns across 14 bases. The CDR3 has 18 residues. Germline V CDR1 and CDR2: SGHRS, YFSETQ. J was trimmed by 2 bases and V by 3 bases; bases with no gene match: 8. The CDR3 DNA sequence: TGCGCCAGCAGCTCGGTGGGACTAGCGGGAGTACCCACAGATACGCAGTATTTT. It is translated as CASSSVGLAGVPTDTQYF.

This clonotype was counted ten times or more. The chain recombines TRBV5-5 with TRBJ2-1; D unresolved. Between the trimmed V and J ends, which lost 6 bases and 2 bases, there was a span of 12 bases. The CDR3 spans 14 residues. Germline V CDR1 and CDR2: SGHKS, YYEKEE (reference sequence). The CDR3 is CASNGGLAYNEQFF. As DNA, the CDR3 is TGTGCCAGCAATGGTGGGCTTGCCTACAATGAGCAGTTCTTC.

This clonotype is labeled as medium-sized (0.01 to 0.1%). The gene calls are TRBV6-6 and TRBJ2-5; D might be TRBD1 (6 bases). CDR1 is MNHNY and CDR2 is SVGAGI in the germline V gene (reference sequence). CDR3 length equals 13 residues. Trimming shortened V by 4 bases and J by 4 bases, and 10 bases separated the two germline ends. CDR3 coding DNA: TGTGCCAGCAGTTCGAAAGGGGGAGAGACCCAGTACTTC. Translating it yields CASSSKGGETQYF.

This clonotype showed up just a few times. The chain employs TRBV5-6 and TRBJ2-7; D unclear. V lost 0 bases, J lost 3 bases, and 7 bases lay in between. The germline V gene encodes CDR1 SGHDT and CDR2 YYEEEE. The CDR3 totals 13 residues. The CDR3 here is CASSLAPFYEQYF. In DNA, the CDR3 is TGTGCCAGCAGCTTGGCCCCTTTCTACGAGCAGTACTTC.

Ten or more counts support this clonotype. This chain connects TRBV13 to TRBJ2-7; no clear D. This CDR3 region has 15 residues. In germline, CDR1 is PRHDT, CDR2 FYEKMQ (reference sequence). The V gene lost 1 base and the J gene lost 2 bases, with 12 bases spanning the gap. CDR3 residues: CASSLEGGAAYEQYF. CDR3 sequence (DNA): TGTGCCAGCAGCTTAGAAGGCGGTGCGGCCTACGAGCAGTACTTC. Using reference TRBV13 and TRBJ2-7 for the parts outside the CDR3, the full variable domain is AAGVIQSPRHLIKEKRETATLKCYPIPRHDTVYWYQQGPGQDPQFLISFYEKMQSDKGSIPDRFSAQQFSDYHSELNMSSLELGDSALYFCASSLEGGAAYEQYFGPGTRLTVT.

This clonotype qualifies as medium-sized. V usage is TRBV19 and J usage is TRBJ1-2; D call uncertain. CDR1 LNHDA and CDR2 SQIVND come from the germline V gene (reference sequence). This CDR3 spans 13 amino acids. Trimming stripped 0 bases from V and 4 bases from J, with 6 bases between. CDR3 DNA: TGTGCCAGTAGTATAGATGGACTCTATGGCTACACCTTC. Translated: CASSIDGLYGYTF.

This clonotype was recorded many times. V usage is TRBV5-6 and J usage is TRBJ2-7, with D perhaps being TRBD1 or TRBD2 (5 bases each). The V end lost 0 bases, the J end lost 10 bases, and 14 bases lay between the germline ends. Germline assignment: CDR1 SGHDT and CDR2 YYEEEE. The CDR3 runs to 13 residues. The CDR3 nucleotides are TGTGCCAGCAGCTTGGCGGGGCAACCTCCCCAGTACTTC. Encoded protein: CASSLAGQPPQYF. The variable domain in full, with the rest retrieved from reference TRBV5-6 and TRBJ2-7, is DAGVTQSPTHLIKTRGQQVTLRCSPKSGHDTVSWYQQALGQGPQFIFQYYEEEERQRGNFPDRFSGHQFPNYSSELNVNALLLGDSALYLCASSLAGQPPQYFGPGTRLTVT.

In DNA, the CDR3 is TGTGCCAGCAGCACCTCAACTAATGAAAAACTGTTTTTT. This gives the protein CASSTSTNEKLFF. The chain employs TRBV5-6 and TRBJ1-4; D not resolved. Trimming took off 4 bases at V and 0 bases at J, with 4 bases between the two ends. From germline, CDR1 is SGHDT and CDR2 YYEEEE. The length of the CDR3 is 13 residues.

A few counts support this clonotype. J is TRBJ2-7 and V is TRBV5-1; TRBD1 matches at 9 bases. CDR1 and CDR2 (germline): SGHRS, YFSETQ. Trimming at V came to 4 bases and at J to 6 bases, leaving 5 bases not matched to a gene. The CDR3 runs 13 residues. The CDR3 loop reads CASSLIQGAEQYF. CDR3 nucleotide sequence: TGCGCCAGCAGCCTGATACAGGGGGCCGAGCAGTACTTC.